This TCR beta chain was recovered during a study of blood T cell repertoires in COVID-19. Study-wide background: Collection of acute and convalescent COVID-19 samples took place in the United States, Italy and Spain. PBMCs, B-cell-depleted T cells, or T cells were the source of the cDNA or gDNA that made up the material.

Original data processing: Nucleated cell number was recorded as an estimate derived from reference gene primer amplification. Profiled with immunoSEQ multiplex PCR; TCRdb holds only in-frame clones, not every one. Clone size and the V and J calls come from that table; the DNA yielded D and trimming. The sample includes some 21,000 clones, more than 80% seen only once; the top ten take 4.1%. From germline, CDR1 is LNHDA and CDR2 SQIVND (reference sequence). V was clipped by 5 bases and J by 4 bases; unmatched bases: 5. The CDR3 is 14 amino acids. The V gene is TRBV19, the J gene TRBJ2-1; 7 bases map to TRBD2. The origin of this receptor is a woman aged 45-65 years with active COVID-19. Specimen: peripheral blood. This CDR3 reads CASSPGRLYNEQFF. The CDR3 bases are TGTGCCAGTAGTCCCGGGAGGTTATACAATGAGCAGTTCTTC. The full variable domain, with the rest looked up from reference TRBV19 and TRBJ2-1, is DGGITQSPKYLFRKEGQNVTLSCEQNLNHDAMYWYRQDPGQGLRLIYYSQIVNDFQKGDIAEGYSVSREKKESFPLTVTSAQKNPTAFYLCASSPGRLYNEQFFGPGTRLTVL.